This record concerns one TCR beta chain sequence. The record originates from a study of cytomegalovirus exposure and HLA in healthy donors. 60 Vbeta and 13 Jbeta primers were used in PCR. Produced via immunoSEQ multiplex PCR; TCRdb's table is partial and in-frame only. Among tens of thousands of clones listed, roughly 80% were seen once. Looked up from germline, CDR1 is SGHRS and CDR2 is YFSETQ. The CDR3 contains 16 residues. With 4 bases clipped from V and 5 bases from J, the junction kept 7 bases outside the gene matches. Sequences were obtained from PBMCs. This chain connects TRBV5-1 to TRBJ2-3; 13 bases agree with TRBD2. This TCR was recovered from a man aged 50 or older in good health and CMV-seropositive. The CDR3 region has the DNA TGCGCCAGCAGCCCGGGACTAGCGGGATTTGGAGATACGCAGTATTTT. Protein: CASSPGLAGFGDTQYF.